This T cell receptor beta chain was sequenced during a study of CD8+CD57+ T cells in acquired aplastic anemia. Study details: Sorted CD4+ and CD8+ cells yielded roughly 3.4 ug of DNA on average.

Trimming removed 2 bases from V and 8 bases from J, with 18 bases in between. CDR3 length equals 15 residues. The germline gives CDR1 MGHDK, CDR2 SYGVNS. Patients picked for sequencing had shown CD8+CD57+ cell expansion detected by flow cytometry. Patients had undergone no therapy by the time their blood was sampled. As regards this clonotype: What it recognizes is unknown.

Study outcomes and limitations: Overlapping CD8+ CDR3 repertoires of patients and controls contained roughly 27 shared sequences. Researchers reported that CD8+ Simpson's diversity was not significantly different in patients versus controls.

TCR beta VDJ and CDR3 were profiled, and genomic DNA was the template. TCRdb recomputed calls from the reads with MiXCR, one row per CDR3 protein. The data hold some 200,000 distinct CDR3 sequences, with around half observed a single time. The chain employs TRBV25-1 and TRBJ1-2; possibly TRBD1 for D (5 bases). This receptor was taken from a human donor with aplastic anemia. Sequences were obtained from sorted CD4+, CD8+, or CD8+CD57+ T cells (not recorded which) from PBMCs. CDR3: CASSETTSGFEGYTF. The CDR3 DNA reads as TGTGCCAGCAGTGAAACAACGTCAGGGTTTGAGGGCTACACCTTC.